These 30 T cell receptor beta chains originate from one sample sequenced in a study of Tregs in tolerant kidney transplant recipients. TCRdb keeps only in-frame clones here, not all; method: immunoSEQ multiplex PCR. The data show 75,000 to 85,000 clones, with less than 95% seen just once and approximately 0.35% held by the top ten. Sequenced here: Tregs from blood, sampled before the transplant. The receptor set was obtained from a human donor who received a combined kidney and bone marrow transplant.

The V call is TRBV7-9, the J call TRBJ1-1, with a tentative D call TRBD1 (5 bases). CDR3 length: 15 amino acids. The V end lost 1 base, the J end lost 11 bases, and 20 bases lay between the germline ends. Per germline, CDR1 SEHNR and CDR2 FQNEAQ (reference sequence). The CDR3 DNA reads as TGTGCCAGCAGCTTAGATCTCCAGGGTCGTTCCGCCGCTTTCTTT. Translated, it gives CASSLDLQGRSAAFF.

V and J are TRBV27 and TRBJ1-2, with a possible D match to TRBD1 (5 bases). This CDR3 is built from 17 residues. In germline, CDR1 is MNHEY, CDR2 SMNVEV (reference sequence). Trimming left V 5 bases short and J 5 bases short, with 24 bases between. The CDR3: CASSPGPTWRREYGYTF. CDR3 coding DNA: TGTGCCAGCAGTCCGGGGCCTACCTGGAGGAGGGAATATGGCTACACCTTC.

This chain connects TRBV6-1 to TRBJ2-1; D gene unclear. The CDR3 is made up of 11 amino acids. The germline V gene has CDR1 MNHNS and CDR2 SASEGT. Trimming shortened V by 7 bases and J by 10 bases, and 11 bases separated the two germline ends. The CDR3 sequence is CASISLKEQFF. Written as DNA, the CDR3 is TGTGCCAGCATCTCGCTGAAGGAGCAGTTCTTC.

This clone occurred once. For the CDR3, the DNA is TGTGCCAGCAGTGTGGTGCGCACAGATACGCAGTATTTT. This gives the protein CASSVVRTDTQYF. The V gene is TRBV2, the J gene TRBJ2-3; no clear D gene. The CDR3 length is 13 residues. Trimming removed 4 bases from V and 1 base from J, with 6 bases in between. Germline values: CDR1 SNHLY, CDR2 FYNNEI.

The gene calls are TRBV5-1 and TRBJ2-7; possibly TRBD1 for D (5 bases). Trimming took 1 base from V and 6 from J, leaving 11 bases between them. This CDR3 has 13 residues. Germline V CDR1 and CDR2: SGHRS, YFSETQ. CDR3 coding DNA: TGCGCCAGCAGCTTGTTGCTAGGGGCCGAGCAGTACTTC. It yields the protein CASSLLLGAEQYF.

V and J are TRBV27 and TRBJ2-2, with D perhaps matching TRBD2 (5 bases). The CDR3 runs to 16 residues. Germline CDR1 and CDR2: MNHEY and SMNVEV (reference sequence). Trimming stripped 0 bases from V and 2 bases from J, with 10 bases between. The CDR3 nucleotides are TGTGCCAGCAGTTTATCCGGGGTGGTAAACACCGGGGAGCTGTTTTTT. Translation gives CASSLSGVVNTGELFF.

The chain links TRBV13 to TRBJ1-1; possible D gene TRBD1, 5 bases. This CDR3 has 14 residues. Germline V gene data show CDR1 as PRHDT and CDR2 as FYEKMQ (reference sequence). Trimming stripped 8 bases from V and 1 base from J, with 14 bases between. CDR3 amino acids: CASLQGVANTEAFF. The CDR3 nucleotides are TGTGCCAGCTTACAAGGGGTGGCGAACACTGAAGCTTTCTTT.

The V call is TRBV4-1, the J call TRBJ2-5; D is undetermined. The end of the DNA aligns better with TRBJ2-7, so the J call may be wrong. Germline V gives CDR1 MGHRA, CDR2 YSYEKL. The length of the CDR3 is 13 residues. CDR3 sequence (DNA): TGCGCCAGCAGCCAAGAATTAGGGTACGAGCAGTACTTC. Its translation: CASSQELGYEQYF.

The chain links TRBV15 to TRBJ1-1; D unclear. The germline V gene encodes CDR1 LNHNV and CDR2 YYDKDF (reference sequence). V lost 0 bases and J 0 bases, leaving 11 bases between the germline ends. The CDR3 covers 16 residues. CDR3 sequence (DNA): TGTGCCACCAGCAGAGATCTTACACGGGTGAACACTGAAGCTTTCTTT. Translation: CATSRDLTRVNTEAFF. Variable domain in full (rest from reference TRBV15 and TRBJ1-1): DAMVIQNPRYQVTQFGKPVTLSCSQTLNHNVMYWYQQKSSQAPKLLFHYYDKDFNNEADTPDNFQSRRPNTSFCFLDIRSPGLGDTAMYLCATSRDLTRVNTEAFFGQGTRLTVV.

CDR3 nucleotide sequence: TGTGCCAGCAGCGTCGGTGGGACTAGCGGGAGAACCGATACGCAGTATTTT. It specifies CASSVGGTSGRTDTQYF. This rearrangement joins TRBV9 to TRBJ2-3, with 14 bases fitting TRBD2. CDR3 length: 17 amino acids. Trimming cost V 2 bases and J 6 bases; bases outside gene matches: 8. CDR1 is SGDLS, CDR2 YYNGEE, per germline.

The chain is built from TRBV7-2 and TRBJ2-3; D remains unclear. The CDR3 is made up of 13 amino acids. The germline V gene has CDR1 SGHTA and CDR2 FQGNSA. V was trimmed by 2 bases and J by 2 bases, leaving 5 bases between them. DNA of the CDR3: TGTGCCAGCAGCTTATCACACACAGATACGCAGTATTTT. Encoded protein: CASSLSHTDTQYF.

The V call is TRBV4-2, the J call TRBJ2-3; 10 nucleotides line up with TRBD2. This CDR3 has 17 amino acids. Germline values: CDR1 LGHNA, CDR2 YNFKEQ. Trimming removed 4 bases from V and 5 bases from J; junction bases left unmatched: 12. For the CDR3, the DNA is TGTGCCAGCAGCCTAAGACACGCGGGGACTAGCGAAGATACGCAGTATTTT. Amino acid sequence: CASSLRHAGTSEDTQYF.

This chain connects TRBV4-2 to TRBJ2-7; TRBD1 aligns across 9 bases. V lost 0 bases, J lost 4 bases, and 7 bases stayed unmatched. CDR1 LGHNA and CDR2 YNFKEQ come from the germline V gene. The CDR3 loop spans 16 amino acids. The CDR3 loop is CASSQDRRTGVYEQYF. The CDR3 nucleotides are TGTGCCAGCAGCCAAGATAGAAGGACAGGGGTTTACGAGCAGTACTTC.

The V and J genes are TRBV30 and TRBJ2-3; possible D gene TRBD1, 8 bases. The V end lost 6 bases, the J end lost 0 bases, and 25 bases lay between the germline ends. This CDR3 has 18 residues. Germline loops: CDR1 GTSNPN, CDR2 SVGIG (reference sequence). The CDR3 DNA sequence: TGTGCCTGCGGACAGGGCAAAAGGGGGGGACTCAGCACAGATACGCAGTATTTT. Its translation is CACGQGKRGGLSTDTQYF.

The V call is TRBV6-1, the J call TRBJ2-3, with 10 nucleotides matching TRBD2. The CDR3 runs 13 residues. Germline V CDR1 and CDR2: MNHNS, SASEGT. After removal of 10 bases from V and 4 bases from J, the junction contained 5 bases not matched to a gene. The CDR3 DNA reads as TGTGCCACGCGAGCGGGAGGGGCAGATACGCAGTATTTT. Encoded protein: CATRAGGADTQYF.

This clone has just one count. The chain carries TRBV4-2 and TRBJ1-2; TRBD1 agrees at 7 bases. Germline CDR1 and CDR2: LGHNA and YNFKEQ. The ends lost 0 bases at V and 5 bases at J; junction bases unmatched: 9. This CDR3 is 16 amino acids long. As DNA, the CDR3 is TGTGCCAGCAGCCAAGATTCGGCCAGGGGGGGATATGGCTACACCTTC. It is translated as CASSQDSARGGYGYTF.

This clone has only a few counts. This chain connects TRBV18 to TRBJ1-5; D is perhaps TRBD1 (5 bases). The germline CDR1 and CDR2 sequences are KGHSH and LQKENI. The CDR3 runs 15 residues. The V end was cut by 2 bases, the J end by 1 base, with 9 bases between. CDR3 sequence (DNA): TGTGCCAGCTCACCATCGGCAGGGAGCAATCAGCCCCAGCATTTT. This gives the protein CASSPSAGSNQPQHF.

The rearrangement uses TRBV28 and TRBJ2-6; perhaps TRBD1 as D (6 bases). The germline V and J ends were trimmed by 7 bases and 0 bases, with 13 bases remaining between them. CDR3 size: 16 residues. Germline V gene sequence: CDR1 MDHEN, CDR2 SYDVKM. The chain's CDR3 is CASIQGAYSGANVLTF. CDR3 DNA sequence: TGTGCCAGCATACAGGGAGCCTACTCTGGGGCCAACGTCCTGACTTTC.

The chain joins TRBV12-5 to TRBJ2-3; 8 bases align to TRBD1. The germline gives CDR1 LGHNT, CDR2 FRNRAP. Trimming cost V 3 bases and J 0 bases; bases outside gene matches: 14. The CDR3 has 19 residues. This CDR3 is CASGFTDRGTVSSTDTQYF. The CDR3 nucleotides are TGTGCTAGTGGTTTCACAGACAGGGGAACGGTCTCGAGCACAGATACGCAGTATTTT.

V usage is TRBV30 and J usage is TRBJ2-1; tentatively, D is TRBD1 (6 bases). Germline CDR1 GTSNPN, CDR2 SVGIG (reference sequence). The CDR3 has 14 amino acids. The V end was cut by 3 bases, the J end by 0 bases, with 9 bases between. The CDR3 nucleotides read TGTGCCTGGAGGCAGGGGAGCTCCTACAATGAGCAGTTCTTC. This translates into CAWRQGSSYNEQFF.

The chain links TRBV5-6 to TRBJ2-2; TRBD1 matches 8 bases. From germline, CDR1 is SGHDT and CDR2 YYEEEE. Trimming took 1 base from V and 6 from J; bases not matched to a gene: 5. The CDR3 runs to 15 residues. CDR3 sequence: CASSLFDRGSGELFF. The CDR3 DNA sequence: TGTGCCAGCAGCTTGTTTGACAGGGGATCCGGGGAGCTGTTTTTT.

CDR3 sequence: CASRPDLSGGTDTQYF. CDR3 nucleotide sequence: TGTGCCAGCAGACCCGACTTAAGCGGGGGCACAGATACGCAGTATTTT. The V gene is TRBV5-4, the J gene TRBJ2-3; 7 nucleotides line up with TRBD2. The J segment lost 1 base and the V segment lost 5 bases, leaving 10 bases of the junction unmatched. Germline CDR1 and CDR2: SGHNT and YYREEE (reference sequence). This CDR3 is 16 amino acids long.

The rearrangement uses TRBV28 and TRBJ2-6; D call uncertain. The CDR3 is 14 residues long. The V end lost 5 bases, the J end lost 0 bases, and 5 bases lay between the germline ends. Per germline, CDR1 MDHEN and CDR2 SYDVKM. CDR3 protein: CASSVSSGANVLTF. As DNA, the CDR3 is TGTGCCAGCAGTGTAAGCTCTGGGGCCAACGTCCTGACTTTC.

This clone was recorded a few times. Distinct nucleotide sequences in the sample also encode this CDR3. The CDR3 spells CASSLGHGTGELFF. For the CDR3, the DNA is TGTGCCAGCAGCTTAGGCCACGGCACCGGGGAGCTGTTTTTT. The gene calls are TRBV7-9 and TRBJ2-2; the D is unclear. The CDR3 has 14 amino acids. V was cut by 1 base and J by 4 bases, with 7 bases left in between. Germline loops: CDR1 SEHNR, CDR2 FQNEAQ (reference sequence).

The chain joins TRBV6-6 to TRBJ1-1; the D gene is possibly TRBD1 (5 bases). Trimming took off 7 bases at V and 2 bases at J, with 14 bases between the two ends. Germline CDR1 reads MNHNY; CDR2 reads SVGAGI (reference sequence). CDR3 size: 14 residues. CDR3 protein: CASKGDSLNTEAFF. The CDR3 region has the DNA TGTGCCAGCAAGGGCGACAGCCTAAACACTGAAGCTTTCTTT.

This chain joins TRBV30 and TRBJ2-7; 10 nucleotides line up with TRBD1. V was pared by 4 bases and J by 3 bases, with 9 bases of the junction left unmatched. The germline V gene has CDR1 GTSNPN and CDR2 SVGIG (reference sequence). CDR3 size: 15 residues. The CDR3 region has the DNA TGTGCCTGGACGGGACAGGGGACCCCCTACTACGAGCAGTACTTC. It yields the protein CAWTGQGTPYYEQYF.

The chain recombines TRBV6-1 with TRBJ2-5; D is unresolved. Trimming pared 4 bases from V and 6 bases from J, leaving 12 bases between. The CDR3 runs 13 residues. The germline V gene encodes CDR1 MNHNS and CDR2 SASEGT. Here the CDR3 DNA reads TGTGCCAGCAGTGTCCTAGAGCAGCAGACCCAGTACTTC. Translation: CASSVLEQQTQYF.

The chain has TRBV10-2 and TRBJ1-1, with unresolved D. The ends were cut back, 2 bases at V and 0 bases at J, with 13 bases in the middle. The CDR3 covers 16 residues. CDR1 and CDR2 from the germline V gene are WSHSY and SAAADI. The DNA for the CDR3 is TGCGCCAGCAGTGAGAGGTGGTTGAGGGTGAACACTGAAGCTTTCTTT. Its protein is CASSERWLRVNTEAFF.

The J gene is TRBJ2-5, the V gene TRBV6-1, with 11 positions matching TRBD1. From germline, CDR1 is MNHNS and CDR2 SASEGT. The CDR3 runs 15 residues. V shed 7 bases and J 5 bases; nucleotides not matched to a gene: 9. The CDR3 bases are TGTGCCAGCACCCTCGGACAGGGGGCACGGGAGACCCAGTACTTC. It codes for CASTLGQGARETQYF.

The chain carries TRBV2 and TRBJ2-7, with TRBD2 as a possible D gene (6 bases). The CDR3 consists of 13 residues. Looked up from germline, CDR1 is SNHLY and CDR2 is FYNNEI. Trimming stripped 7 bases from V and 4 bases from J, with 14 bases between. The CDR3 nucleotides read TGTGCCAGCAATCTAGCGACGGAGTACGAGCAGTACTTC. Amino acids: CASNLATEYEQYF.